This T cell receptor (beta chain) was recorded in a study of blood T cells in healthy people across ages. Study-level findings and limits: PBMCs went unsorted, and a conclusive naive versus antigen-experienced comparison was therefore prevented. It was held that the diversity estimates obtained from one million T cells were underestimates. With naive T cell percentage, TCR beta diversity showed a strong correlation.

This clonotype was found a few times. Its specificity is not known. Losses at the gene ends were 6 bases for V and 0 bases for J; bases not matched to a gene: 7. The CDR3 is made up of 15 amino acids. A second PCR of 7 to 11 cycles used a sample-barcoded 5' primer and a J-beta primer mix. A template-switch adaptor containing 12 random nucleotides labeled each cDNA molecule. MiXCR, applied by TCRdb to the 5' RACE reads, yields one record per CDR3 protein. The sample has about 320,000 distinct CDR3 sequences; roughly 27% are singletons. This receptor was obtained from an older woman in good health. The chain employs TRBV12-3 or TRBV12-4 and TRBJ2-7; 8 positions match TRBD2. The sequenced material came from blood. The CDR3 DNA is TGTGCCAGCAGCCTAGTCGGGAGGGACTCCTACGAGCAGTACTTC. It is translated as CASSLVGRDSYEQYF.